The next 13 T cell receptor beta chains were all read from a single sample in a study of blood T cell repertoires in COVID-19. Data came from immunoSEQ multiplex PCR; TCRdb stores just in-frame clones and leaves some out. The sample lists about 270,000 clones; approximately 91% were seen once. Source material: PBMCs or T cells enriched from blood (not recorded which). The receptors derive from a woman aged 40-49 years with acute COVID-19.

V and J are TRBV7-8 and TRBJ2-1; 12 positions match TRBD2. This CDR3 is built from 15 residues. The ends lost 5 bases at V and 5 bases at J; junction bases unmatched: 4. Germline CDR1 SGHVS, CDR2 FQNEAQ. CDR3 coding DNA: TGTGCCAGCAGCCTCAGACTAGCGGGGGACAATGAGCAGTTCTTC. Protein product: CASSLRLAGDNEQFF.

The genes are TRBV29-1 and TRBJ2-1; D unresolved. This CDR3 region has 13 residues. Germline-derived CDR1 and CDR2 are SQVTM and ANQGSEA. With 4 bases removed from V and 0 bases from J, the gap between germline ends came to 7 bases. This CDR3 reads CSVGGSSYNEQFF. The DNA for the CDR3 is TGCAGCGTTGGTGGTAGCTCCTACAATGAGCAGTTCTTC.

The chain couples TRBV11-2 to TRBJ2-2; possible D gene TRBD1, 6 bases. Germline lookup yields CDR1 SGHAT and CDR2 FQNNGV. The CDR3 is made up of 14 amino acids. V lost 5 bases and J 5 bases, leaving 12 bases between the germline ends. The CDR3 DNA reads TGTGCCAGCAGCCCAAGGGGGTGGACCGGGGAGCTGTTTTTT. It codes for CASSPRGWTGELFF.

CDR3 residues: CASSQDRTSGTSTDTQYF. CDR3 in DNA: TGCGCCAGCAGCCAAGATCGAACTAGCGGGACAAGCACAGATACGCAGTATTTT. The chain links TRBV4-3 to TRBJ2-3; 10 nucleotides line up with TRBD2. In germline, CDR1 is LGHNA, CDR2 YSLEER. The CDR3 contains 18 residues. Germline trimming cut 0 bases from V and 0 bases from J; bases unmatched to any gene: 6.

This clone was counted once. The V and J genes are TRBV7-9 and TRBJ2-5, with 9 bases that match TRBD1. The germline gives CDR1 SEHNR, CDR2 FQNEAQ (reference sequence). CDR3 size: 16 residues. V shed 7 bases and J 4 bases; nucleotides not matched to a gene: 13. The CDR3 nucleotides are TGTGCCAGCACTCAACTTCCGGGACAGGGCAGAGAGACCCAGTACTTC. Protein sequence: CASTQLPGQGRETQYF.

CDR3: CASSVDRGAYGYTF. CDR3 bases: TGTGCCAGCAGCGTAGACAGGGGGGCCTATGGCTACACCTTC. This rearrangement joins TRBV9 to TRBJ1-2, with 8 nucleotides matching TRBD1. Trimming cost V 0 bases and J 4 bases; bases outside gene matches: 2. The CDR3 is made up of 14 amino acids. Germline assignment: CDR1 SGDLS and CDR2 YYNGEE.

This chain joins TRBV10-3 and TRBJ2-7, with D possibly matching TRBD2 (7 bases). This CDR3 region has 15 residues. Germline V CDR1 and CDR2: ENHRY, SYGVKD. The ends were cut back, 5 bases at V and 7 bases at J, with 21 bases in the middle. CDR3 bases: TGTGCCATCAGTATCACTAGCGTGGGGGCGGGTGAGCAGTACTTC. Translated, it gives CAISITSVGAGEQYF.

This CDR3 reads CASSTGGKGATNEKLFF. DNA of the CDR3: TGTGCCAGCAGTACGGGGGGTAAGGGAGCAACTAATGAAAAACTGTTTTTT. V gene TRBV2 combines with J gene TRBJ1-4, with a tentative D call TRBD1 (5 bases). The CDR3 is 17 residues long. V lost 5 bases to trimming and J lost 0 bases, with 16 bases between them. The germline gives CDR1 SNHLY, CDR2 FYNNEI.

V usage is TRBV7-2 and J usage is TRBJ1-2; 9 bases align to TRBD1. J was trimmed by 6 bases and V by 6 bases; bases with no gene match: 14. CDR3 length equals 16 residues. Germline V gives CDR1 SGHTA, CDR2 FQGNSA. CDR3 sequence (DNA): TGTGCCAGCAGACCAAAACACACAGGGGGCGACGATGGCTACACCTTC. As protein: CASRPKHTGGDDGYTF.

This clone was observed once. In nucleotides, the CDR3 is TGCGCCAGCAGCTTGGACAGAATTAACACTGAAGCTTTCTTT. Protein: CASSLDRINTEAFF. The rearrangement links TRBV5-1 to TRBJ1-1; D gene uncertain. V lost 0 bases to trimming and J lost 2 bases, with 8 bases between them. The CDR3 is 14 amino acids. The germline V gene encodes CDR1 SGHRS and CDR2 YFSETQ.

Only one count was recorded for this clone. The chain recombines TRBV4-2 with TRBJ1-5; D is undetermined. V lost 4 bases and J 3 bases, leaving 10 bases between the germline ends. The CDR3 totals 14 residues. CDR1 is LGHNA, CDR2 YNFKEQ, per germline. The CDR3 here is CASSPASNNQPQHF. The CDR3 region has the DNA TGTGCCAGCAGCCCCGCGTCGAACAATCAGCCCCAGCATTTT.

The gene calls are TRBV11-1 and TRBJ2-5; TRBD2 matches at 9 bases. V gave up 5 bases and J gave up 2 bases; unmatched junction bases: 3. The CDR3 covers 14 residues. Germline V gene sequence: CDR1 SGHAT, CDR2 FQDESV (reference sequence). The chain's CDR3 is CASSLLAGQETQYF. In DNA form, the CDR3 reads TGTGCCAGCAGCCTACTAGCGGGTCAAGAGACCCAGTACTTC.

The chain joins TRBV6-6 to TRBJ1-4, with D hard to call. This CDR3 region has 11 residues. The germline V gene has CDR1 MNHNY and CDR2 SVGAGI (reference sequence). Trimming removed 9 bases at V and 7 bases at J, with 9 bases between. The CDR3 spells CASRTGEKLFF. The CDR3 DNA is TGTGCCAGTCGTACGGGTGAAAAACTGTTTTTT.